This T cell receptor (beta chain) was retrieved from a study of human T cells and chemical hapten exposure. This clonotype was seen at least ten times. Its antigen is still unknown. The study, taken as a whole, reports: Given that the donors had alopecia, their immune response may differ from that seen in healthy people. DPC sensitization did not alter TCRs above 1 in 1000 frequency.

Original analysis: The number of TCRs in each sample had a median of approximately 93,000 and spanned about 23,224 to 690,600. TCRdb reprocessed the RACE reads with MiXCR, giving one entry per CDR3 protein. These V and J calls are TCRdb output, not the study's own analysis. Seen here are approximately 69,000 distinct CDR3 sequences, about 9.3% observed once, and the top ten hold 6.8%. The time point: patch test 2, 6 weeks after DPC sensitization. Treatment defined: therapeutic diphenylcyclopropenone sensitization with weekly scalp DPC. Non-pregnant alopecia patients aged 18 to 70, suitable for DPC therapy. The origin of this receptor is a woman aged 50 to 60 with alopecia areata. Some clones in this sample may be carry-over from other donors' samples. The sample consisted of whole blood, taken in connection with sensitization to the hapten diphenylcyclopropenone (DPC).

The CDR3 is CASSLWGETQYF. The CDR3 DNA reads as TGTGCCAGCAGCTTATGGGGGGAGACCCAGTACTTC. The chain uses TRBV7-6 and TRBJ2-5, with D possibly called TRBD1 or TRBD2 (5 bases each). The CDR3 is made up of 12 amino acids. Per the germline V gene, CDR1 is SGHVS and CDR2 is FNYEAQ. Trimming left V 2 bases short and J 5 bases short, with 6 bases between.